The rows below give T cell receptor beta chains drawn from one sample of a study of cytomegalovirus exposure and HLA in healthy donors. Using immunoSEQ multiplex PCR, the repertoire was profiled, and TCRdb retains in-frame clones only, with some absent. The sample lists over 85,000 clones; around 83% were seen once. The source material was PBMCs. These receptors were collected from a woman aged 60-70 years in good health and CMV-seropositive. CDR3s include the opening cysteine and the closing phenylalanine or tryptophan. Fields, in order: D gene, J gene, clone size, V gene, CDR3 length, CDR3 protein, CDR3 DNA. The D gene is left open where the match is weak. Size values are once, few and many counts, or a class for expanded clones, and some rows have none.

D: .
J: TRBJ1-1
size: .
V: TRBV4-1
length: 15
CDR3: CASSLDGVLDTEAFF
DNA: TGCGCCAGCAGCCTGGACGGGGTCCTGGACACTGAAGCTTTCTTT

D: .
J: TRBJ2-6
size: .
V: TRBV4-2
length: 14
CDR3: CASSRSSGANVLTF
DNA: TGTGCCAGCAGCCGGAGCTCTGGGGCCAACGTCCTGACTTTC

D: .
J: TRBJ2-7
size: few
V: TRBV14
length: 17
CDR3: CASSQGPGLVWTYEQYF
DNA: TGTGCCAGCAGCCAAGGACCGGGACTCGTTTGGACCTACGAGCAGTACTTC

D: TRBD1
J: TRBJ2-7
size: .
V: TRBV4-2
length: 14
CDR3: CASSPRDSSYEQYF
DNA: TGTGCCAGCAGCCCACGGGACAGCTCCTACGAGCAGTACTTC

D: TRBD2
J: TRBJ2-7
size: few
V: TRBV5-1
length: 15
CDR3: CASSIGTSGNYEQYF
DNA: TGCGCCAGCAGCATTGGGACTAGCGGGAACTACGAGCAGTACTTC

D: .
J: TRBJ1-1
size: .
V: TRBV5-1
length: 14
CDR3: CASSSQGGETEAFF
DNA: TGCGCCAGCAGCTCCCAAGGCGGAGAAACTGAAGCTTTCTTT

D: TRBD2
J: TRBJ2-7
size: .
V: TRBV5-1
length: 17
CDR3: CASSLLGTSGSGDEQYF
DNA: TGCGCCAGCAGCCTGCTGGGGACTAGCGGGAGCGGGGACGAGCAGTACTTC

D: .
J: TRBJ1-1
size: .
V: TRBV28
length: 15
CDR3: CASRRHSGGNTEAFF
DNA: TGTGCCAGCAGACGACACAGCGGGGGAAACACTGAAGCTTTCTTT

D: .
J: TRBJ1-1
size: once
V: TRBV19
length: 13
CDR3: CASSTRMNAEAFF
DNA: TGTGCCAGTAGTACGCGGATGAACGCTGAAGCTTTCTTT

D: .
J: TRBJ2-5
size: once
V: TRBV7-3
length: 13
CDR3: CASSQGGQETQYF
DNA: TGTGCCAGCAGCCAGGGGGGCCAAGAGACCCAGTACTTC

D: .
J: TRBJ2-1
size: .
V: TRBV19
length: 15
CDR3: CASSIEGSYYNEQFF
DNA: TGTGCCAGTAGTATCGAGGGTTCCTACTACAATGAGCAGTTCTTC

D: .
J: TRBJ2-3
size: .
V: TRBV10-1
length: 14
CDR3: CASSTAGGTDTQYF
DNA: TGCGCCAGCTCAACGGCCGGGGGCACAGATACGCAGTATTTT

D: TRBD2
J: TRBJ2-7
size: .
V: TRBV6-5
length: 15
CDR3: CASSPGLATNYEQYF
DNA: TGTGCCAGCAGCCCGGGACTAGCGACGAATTACGAGCAGTACTTC

D: TRBD1
J: TRBJ2-7
size: .
V: TRBV14
length: 16
CDR3: CASSQVTGQGSYEQYF
DNA: TGTGCCAGCAGCCAAGTCACGGGACAGGGATCCTACGAGCAGTACTTC

D: TRBD2
J: TRBJ2-1
size: .
V: TRBV15
length: 15
CDR3: CATSRDEASGRIRFF
DNA: TGTGCCACCAGCAGAGATGAGGCTAGCGGGAGGATCCGTTTCTTC

D: TRBD1
J: TRBJ2-5
size: .
V: TRBV7-2
length: 15
CDR3: CASSLAINRGETQYF
DNA: TGTGCCAGCAGCTTAGCGATTAACAGGGGAGAGACCCAGTACTTC